The source of this TCR beta chain is a study of PD-1 blockade in classical Hodgkin lymphoma. Study background: Administration of nivolumab to patients was at 3 mg/kg intravenously every 2 weeks.

This CDR3 comprises 17 residues. The J segment lost 2 bases and the V segment lost 0 bases, leaving 8 bases of the junction unmatched. Germline V gives CDR1 SGHVS, CDR2 FQNEAQ. Brentuximab vedotin exposure varied, and every patient relapsed after autologous stem cell transplantation. Notes on the study in general: Those achieving complete response showed baseline diversity like newly diagnosed patients. Exclusion was the outcome for patients who began nivolumab under 1 year after ASCT.

As concerns this clone: As yet, its antigen is unknown.

Assay: immunoSEQ multiplex PCR; the TCRdb copy retains only in-frame clones and omits some. This table holds about 9,900 clones, roughly 90% found once. This rearrangement joins TRBV7-8 to TRBJ2-7; TRBD2 matches 9 bases. The material sequenced was peripheral blood mononuclear cells (PBMCs), taken at baseline. The clonotype comes from a human donor with classical Hodgkin lymphoma. For the CDR3, the DNA is TGTGCCAGCAGCTTAGCCCTGACGAGCGGGAGGACCTACGAGCAGTACTTC. Its translation is CASSLALTSGRTYEQYF.